This T cell receptor beta chain comes out of a study of shared clonotypes between healthy human individuals. Assay used: immunoSEQ multiplex PCR; TCRdb lists only in-frame clones, some missing. The data show over 950,000 clones, 70% to 85% seen once. General study findings and limits: Relative to clonotypes present in all four donors, those not shared had lower generation probabilities.

The ends lost 5 bases at V and 4 bases at J; junction bases unmatched: 12. This CDR3 contains 16 residues. Germline V gene lookup returns CDR1 SGHAT and CDR2 FQNNGV. In this sample, this clone turned up once. Its specificity is unknown. In the CD4+ fraction, cells were divided into CD45RA+ naive and CD45RA-negative memory subsets. Sequenced: memory CD4+ T cells from PBMCs. Stated subset: CD45RA-negative fraction. This clonotype was sampled from a man aged 18 to 29 in good health. Some clones in this sample may be carry-over from other donors' samples. This rearrangement joins TRBV11-2 to TRBJ1-2; 8 positions match TRBD1. CDR3 region: CASSALDRERLYGYTF. The CDR3 nucleotides are TGTGCCAGCAGCGCACTGGACAGGGAAAGACTCTATGGCTACACCTTC. The full variable domain, in which reference TRBV11-2 and TRBJ1-2 provide the parts outside the CDR3, is EAGVAQSPRYKIIEKRQSVAFWCNPISGHATLYWYQQILGQGPKLLIQFQNNGVVDDSQLPKDRFSAERLKGVDSTLKIQPAKLEDSAVYLCASSALDRERLYGYTFGSGTRLTVV.